Shown below are 24 T cell receptor beta chains from a single sample sequenced in a study of blood T cell repertoires in COVID-19. The protocol was immunoSEQ multiplex PCR, while the TCRdb copy is restricted to in-frame clones and leaves out a portion. Found here are 84,000 or so clones, more than 80% of them singletons; the top ten hold about 13%. The sequenced material came from peripheral blood. These receptors all come from a human donor in a cohort sampled during active COVID-19.

The J gene is TRBJ1-2, the V gene TRBV4-2; possible D gene TRBD1, 6 bases. The germline gives CDR1 LGHNA, CDR2 YNFKEQ. Trimming left V 5 bases short and J 1 base short, with 8 bases between. The CDR3 is 13 amino acids. In DNA form, the CDR3 reads TGTGCCAGCAGCTGGACAGATAACTATGGCTACACCTTC. It specifies CASSWTDNYGYTF.

By share, this clone ranks as medium-sized (0.01 to 0.1%). V usage is TRBV28 and J usage is TRBJ1-5, with D possibly being TRBD1 (6 bases). V was pared by 10 bases and J by 5 bases, with 18 bases between. Germline V CDR1 and CDR2: MDHEN, SYDVKM. The CDR3 has 14 amino acids. The CDR3 bases are TGTGCCACCGACCCCCCCAGGGGAGATCAGCCCCAGCATTTT. Its protein is CATDPPRGDQPQHF.

The chain is built from TRBV5-8 and TRBJ1-5; 8 positions agree with TRBD1. The V gene end was trimmed by 0 bases and the J gene end by 7 bases; junction bases not matched to a gene: 6. This CDR3 has 15 amino acids. Per the germline V gene, CDR1 is SGHTS and CDR2 is YDEGEE. The CDR3 nucleotides read TGTGCCAGCAGCTTGGGTCAGGGGGCATTACAGCCCCAGCATTTT. This sequence encodes CASSLGQGALQPQHF.

The chain employs TRBV5-4 and TRBJ2-1; D gene uncertain. Germline CDR1 reads SGHNT; CDR2 reads YYREEE (reference sequence). V dropped 0 bases and J dropped 10 bases, with 5 bases sitting between them. This CDR3 region has 11 residues. CDR3 bases: TGTGCCAGCAGCTTGGCGCGGGAGCAGTTCTTC. It translates to CASSLAREQFF.

The chain combines TRBV10-3 with TRBJ1-2, with 8 bases that match TRBD1. Germline V CDR1 and CDR2: ENHRY, SYGVKD. The junction had 9 bases not matched to a gene; V was cut back by 5 bases and J by 4 bases. The CDR3 sequence is 15 residues long. The CDR3 DNA sequence: TGTGCCATCAGTCAGACAGGGGCTTCGTCCTATGGCTACACCTTC. It is translated as CAISQTGASSYGYTF.

The rearrangement joins TRBV5-8 to TRBJ2-1, with 14 bases that match TRBD2. V lost 0 bases and J lost 5; bases outside the gene matches: 4. Per germline, CDR1 SGHTS and CDR2 YDEGEE. This CDR3 contains 17 residues. CDR3 nucleotide sequence: TGTGCCAGCAGCTTGGGGCGACTAGCGGGGGGGGACAATGAGCAGTTCTTC. It is translated as CASSLGRLAGGDNEQFF.

There are a few counts of this clone. In DNA, the CDR3 is TGTGCCAGCAGTGAAAACCCGGGACAGAACACTGAAGCTTTCTTT. Translating it yields CASSENPGQNTEAFF. V usage is TRBV6-1 and J usage is TRBJ1-1, with D perhaps matching TRBD1 (6 bases). This CDR3 spans 15 amino acids. Germline assignment: CDR1 MNHNS and CDR2 SASEGT. Trimming left V 2 bases short and J 1 base short, with 11 bases between.

This clone was observed a single time. V gene TRBV4-1 combines with J gene TRBJ1-5; tentative D call: TRBD1 (5 bases). Germline-derived CDR1 and CDR2 are MGHRA and YSYEKL. The CDR3 totals 15 residues. Trimming left V 4 bases short and J 4 bases short, with 14 bases between. CDR3 sequence: CASSPARAGNQPQHF. CDR3 coding DNA: TGCGCCAGCAGCCCAGCCAGGGCGGGGAATCAGCCCCAGCATTTT.

This chain joins TRBV6-5 and TRBJ2-2; TRBD1 is a possible D gene (5 bases). The CDR3 contains 15 residues. In germline, CDR1 is MNHEY, CDR2 SVGAGI. V was clipped by 10 bases and J by 4 bases, with 19 bases between them. In DNA, the CDR3 is TGTGCCACCGATGATCAGGGTTGGAGCACCGGGGAGCTGTTTTTT. Protein sequence: CATDDQGWSTGELFF.

V and J are TRBV11-2 and TRBJ2-2; TRBD1 matches at 8 bases. With V trimmed by 4 bases and J by 4 bases, 8 bases remained unmatched. There are 16 residues in the CDR3. Germline V CDR1 and CDR2: SGHAT, FQNNGV. The DNA of the CDR3 is TGTGCCAGCAGCTCCGACAGGGGCTACTCCACCGGGGAGCTGTTTTTT. The encoded protein is CASSSDRGYSTGELFF.

The genes are TRBV30 and TRBJ2-4, with a weak D call TRBD1 (6 bases). CDR1 and CDR2 from the germline V gene are GTSNPN and SVGIG (reference sequence). CDR3 length equals 15 residues. Trimming removed 3 bases at V and 0 bases at J, with 12 bases between. CDR3 loop: CAWRGHRIAKNIQYF. CDR3 coding DNA: TGTGCCTGGAGGGGACATAGGATAGCCAAAAACATTCAGTACTTC.

The rearrangement uses TRBV10-3 and TRBJ1-6; 9 nucleotides agree with TRBD1. Trimming cost V 4 bases and J 7 bases; bases outside gene matches: 2. The CDR3 totals 14 residues. The germline CDR1 and CDR2 sequences are ENHRY and SYGVKD. The CDR3 protein is CAISGGTGNSPLHF. DNA of the CDR3: TGTGCCATCAGTGGGGGGACAGGGAATTCACCCCTCCACTTT.

This chain joins TRBV11-2 and TRBJ2-7, with TRBD1 identical over 10 bases. Germline V lookup: CDR1 SGHAT, CDR2 FQNNGV. The CDR3 runs to 15 residues. J lost 4 bases, V lost 5 bases, and 8 bases had no gene match. The CDR3 DNA reads TGTGCCAGCAGCCGCCGGGACAGGGGAAGGTACGAGCAGTACTTC. This gives the protein CASSRRDRGRYEQYF.

V is TRBV5-1 and J is TRBJ2-3; tentatively, D is TRBD2 (6 bases). Germline V CDR1 and CDR2: SGHRS, YFSETQ. This CDR3 contains 14 residues. V lost 0 bases and J lost 11, with 16 bases in between. CDR3 in DNA: TGCGCCAGCAGCTTGGACAGGCTCATGGGGGGGCAGTATTTT. This gives the protein CASSLDRLMGGQYF.

The chain employs TRBV28 and TRBJ2-5; 10 bases match TRBD1. V dropped 4 bases and J dropped 2; count of bases not matched to a gene: 4. Germline CDR1 MDHEN, CDR2 SYDVKM. The CDR3 is 15 amino acids. The CDR3 sequence: CASSWGQGTQETQYF. The CDR3 nucleotides are TGTGCCAGCAGTTGGGGACAGGGGACACAAGAGACCCAGTACTTC.

The chain carries TRBV7-3 and TRBJ1-3; D is perhaps TRBD1 (5 bases). In germline, CDR1 is SGHTA, CDR2 FQGTGA. V gave up 5 bases and J gave up 0 bases, with 11 bases separating them. The CDR3 sequence is 15 residues long. The CDR3 sequence: CASSPRGDSGNTIYF. The CDR3 region has the DNA TGTGCCAGCAGCCCTCGGGGGGACTCTGGAAACACCATATATTTT.

This rearrangement joins TRBV19 to TRBJ1-5; 8 nucleotides match TRBD1. This CDR3 region has 15 residues. Germline V gives CDR1 LNHDA, CDR2 SQIVND (reference sequence). Trimming took 5 bases from V and 6 from J; bases not matched to a gene: 9. Here the CDR3 reads CASSLSGQVRQPQHF. DNA of the CDR3: TGTGCCAGTAGTCTTTCGGGACAGGTACGTCAGCCCCAGCATTTT. The full variable domain, completed using reference TRBV19 and TRBJ1-5, is DGGITQSPKYLFRKEGQNVTLSCEQNLNHDAMYWYRQDPGQGLRLIYYSQIVNDFQKGDIAEGYSVSREKKESFPLTVTSAQKNPTAFYLCASSLSGQVRQPQHFGDGTRLSIL.

This clone was found a few times. The chain uses TRBV7-8 and TRBJ1-1; 9 nucleotides agree with TRBD1. The germline gives CDR1 SGHVS, CDR2 FQNEAQ. V shed 1 base and J 11 bases; nucleotides not matched to a gene: 11. CDR3 length: 15 amino acids. CDR3: CASSLVVGQGSDAFF. DNA of the CDR3: TGTGCCAGCAGCTTAGTGGTCGGACAGGGGAGTGACGCTTTCTTT.

In its sample, this clone was seen once. The chain uses TRBV7-2 and TRBJ1-5; 9 nucleotides align to TRBD1. The CDR3 runs 14 residues. Trimming removed 5 bases from V and 6 bases from J; junction bases left unmatched: 5. Germline V gene lookup returns CDR1 SGHTA and CDR2 FQGNSA. The CDR3 spells CASSLRQGGQPQHF. The DNA of the CDR3 is TGTGCCAGCAGCCTTAGACAGGGGGGTCAGCCCCAGCATTTT.

J is TRBJ1-1 and V is TRBV6-2 or TRBV6-3; D possibly corresponds to TRBD1 (5 bases). Germline CDR1 and CDR2: MNHEY and SVGEGT. V dropped 2 bases and J dropped 4 bases, with 11 bases sitting between them. The CDR3 consists of 14 residues. This chain's CDR3 is CASSYGGLGTEAFF. For the CDR3, the DNA is TGTGCCAGCAGTTACGGGGGGTTGGGCACTGAAGCTTTCTTT.

The chain recombines TRBV6-1 with TRBJ2-7; TRBD1 matches 10 bases. The V gene's germline CDR1 is MNHNS and CDR2 SASEGT. This CDR3 is 20 amino acids long. V dropped 1 base and J dropped 2; count of bases not matched to a gene: 17. This CDR3 reads CASSEDPPSRWTGGPYEQYF. The CDR3 bases are TGTGCCAGCAGTGAAGACCCCCCCTCCCGATGGACAGGGGGACCCTACGAGCAGTACTTC.

The chain links TRBV5-1 to TRBJ1-2; possible D gene TRBD1, 5 bases. Germline V lookup: CDR1 SGHRS, CDR2 YFSETQ. The CDR3 sequence is 15 residues long. V gave up 5 bases and J gave up 4 bases, with 18 bases separating them. CDR3 nucleotide sequence: TGCGCCAGCAGTCAGGACATTTTCTCGGTCTATGGCTACACCTTC. Translation: CASSQDIFSVYGYTF.

This clone came up a few times. The chain links TRBV5-1 to TRBJ1-6, with 7 bases fitting TRBD1. The CDR3 is 19 residues long. With 4 bases clipped from V and 0 bases from J, the junction kept 13 bases outside the gene matches. Germline lookup yields CDR1 SGHRS and CDR2 YFSETQ. CDR3 residues: CASSALYRGQSSYNSPLHF. CDR3 nucleotide sequence: TGCGCCAGCAGCGCGCTATACAGGGGTCAGAGCTCCTATAATTCACCCCTCCACTTT.

This chain links TRBV19 with TRBJ1-4; 7 bases are shared with TRBD1. The junction had 4 bases not matched to a gene; V was cut back by 3 bases and J by 6 bases. The CDR3 is 14 amino acids. CDR1 is LNHDA and CDR2 is SQIVND in the germline V gene (reference sequence). In nucleotides, the CDR3 is TGTGCCAGTAGTATGGAGGGGGCTGATGAAAAACTGTTTTTT. Its translation is CASSMEGADEKLFF.